This T cell receptor (beta chain) derives from a study of blood T cell repertoires in COVID-19. On the study more broadly: Samples of COVID-19 (acute and convalescent) were obtained from the United States, Italy and Spain.

TCRdb's copy holds only in-frame clones and misses some; the assay was immunoSEQ multiplex PCR. The table shows fewer than 300,000 clones, with roughly 84% occurring only once. The CDR3 extends over 12 amino acids. V was pared by 5 bases and J by 4 bases, with 8 bases between. Germline loops: CDR1 SGHTA, CDR2 FQGNSA. The sample was peripheral blood. This TCR was recovered from a woman between 18 and 29 years old with acute or convalescent COVID-19. This chain links TRBV7-2 with TRBJ1-2; D unclear. The CDR3 is CASSPGTYGYTF. CDR3 nucleotides: TGTGCCAGCAGCCCCGGTACCTATGGCTACACCTTC.